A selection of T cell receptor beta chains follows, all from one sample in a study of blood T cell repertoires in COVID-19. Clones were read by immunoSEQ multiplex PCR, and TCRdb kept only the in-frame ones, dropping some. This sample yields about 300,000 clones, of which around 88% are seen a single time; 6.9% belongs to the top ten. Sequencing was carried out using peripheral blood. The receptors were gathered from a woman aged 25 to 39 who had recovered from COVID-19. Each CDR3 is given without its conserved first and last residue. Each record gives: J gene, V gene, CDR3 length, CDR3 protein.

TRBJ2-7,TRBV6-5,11,ASTTPGVREQY
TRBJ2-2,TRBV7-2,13,ASSSGTGILGELF
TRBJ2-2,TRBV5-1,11,ASSRPAVGELF
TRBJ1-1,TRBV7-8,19,ASSLAFVGGVSSGGNTEAF
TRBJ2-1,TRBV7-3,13,ASSFSGSSYNEQF
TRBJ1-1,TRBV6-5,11,ASSYRRNTEAF
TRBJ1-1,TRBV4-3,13,ASSQDWSGNTEAF
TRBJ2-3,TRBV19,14,ASSIRARALTDTQY
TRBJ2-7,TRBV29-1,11,SARGMGTYEQY
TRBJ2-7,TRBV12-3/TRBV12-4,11,ASSFQQGYEQY
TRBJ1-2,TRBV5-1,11,ASRSQVTYGYT
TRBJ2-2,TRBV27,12,ASSGTSGGWELF
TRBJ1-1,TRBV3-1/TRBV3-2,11,ASSRGRNTEAF
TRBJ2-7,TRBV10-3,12,AISGGGSSYEQY
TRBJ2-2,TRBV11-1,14,ASAGQGARVGGELF
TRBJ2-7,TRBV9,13,ASSPRTGGLYEQY
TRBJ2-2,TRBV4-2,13,ASSQGDRISGELF
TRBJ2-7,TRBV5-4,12,ASSLSGGFHEQY
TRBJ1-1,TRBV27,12,ASSFGGRGVEAF
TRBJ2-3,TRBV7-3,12,ASSPWGGTDTQY
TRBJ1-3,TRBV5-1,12,ASSTEAGLGTIY
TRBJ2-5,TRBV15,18,ATSRGGQSGGNMYQETQY
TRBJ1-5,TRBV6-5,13,ASNPRGYSNQPQH
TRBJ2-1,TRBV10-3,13,AISEFGTSVNEQF
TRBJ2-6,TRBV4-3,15,ASSQGATSSGANVLT
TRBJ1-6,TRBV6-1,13,ASSERGRGRSPLH
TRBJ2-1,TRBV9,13,ASSARLAAYNEQF
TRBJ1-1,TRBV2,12,ASSAGTGGTEAF
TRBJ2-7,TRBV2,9,AGKQGREQY
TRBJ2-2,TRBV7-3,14,ASSSLNGGATGELF
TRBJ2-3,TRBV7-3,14,ASSLDGGLPPDTQY
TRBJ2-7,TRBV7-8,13,ASSRPGSASYEQY
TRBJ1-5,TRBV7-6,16,ASSLGLAGGERNQPQH
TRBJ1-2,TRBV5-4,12,ASSLGQGSYGYT
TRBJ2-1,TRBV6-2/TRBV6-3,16,ASSYPDRGRGFYNEQF
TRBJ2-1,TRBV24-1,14,ATSGSGTMKRNEQF
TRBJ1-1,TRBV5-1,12,ASSSGQGNTEAF
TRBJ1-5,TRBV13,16,ASSPRGDRDRVYQPQH
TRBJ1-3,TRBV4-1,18,ASSQDVGKTGQLSGNTIY
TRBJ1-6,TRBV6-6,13,ASSNGQGRDSPLH
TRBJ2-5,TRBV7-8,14,ASSFPGQGIQETQY
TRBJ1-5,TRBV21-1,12,ASSKNSSNQPQH
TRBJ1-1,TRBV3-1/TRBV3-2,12,ASSQDRGWAEAF
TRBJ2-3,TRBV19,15,ASSIRHGTGGTDTQY
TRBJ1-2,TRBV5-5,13,ASSLGGSLNYGYT
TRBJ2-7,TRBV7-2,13,ASSWRREGDYEQY
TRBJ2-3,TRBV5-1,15,ASSLSPGQGYTDTQY
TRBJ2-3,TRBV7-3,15,ASSFGLGGGAGDTQY